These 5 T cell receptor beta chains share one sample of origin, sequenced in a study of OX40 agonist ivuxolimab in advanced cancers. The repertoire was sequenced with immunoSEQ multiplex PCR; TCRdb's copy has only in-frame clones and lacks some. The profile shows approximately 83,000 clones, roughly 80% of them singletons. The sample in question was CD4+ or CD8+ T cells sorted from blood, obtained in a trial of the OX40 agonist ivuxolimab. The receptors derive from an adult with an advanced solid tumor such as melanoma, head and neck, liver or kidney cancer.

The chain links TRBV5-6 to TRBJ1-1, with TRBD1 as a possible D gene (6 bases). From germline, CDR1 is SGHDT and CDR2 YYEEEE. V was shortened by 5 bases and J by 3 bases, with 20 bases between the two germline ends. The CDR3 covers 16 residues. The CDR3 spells CASSLQGSEWYTEAFF. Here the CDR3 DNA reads TGTGCCAGCAGTCTACAGGGATCGGAATGGTACACTGAAGCTTTCTTT.

CDR3 sequence reads: CASYRGRNEAFF. In nucleotides, the CDR3 is TGTGCCAGCTACAGGGGGCGGAATGAAGCTTTCTTT. The chain recombines TRBV27 with TRBJ1-1; TRBD1 agrees at 9 bases. In germline, CDR1 is MNHEY, CDR2 SMNVEV (reference sequence). V lost 8 bases and J lost 7; bases outside the gene matches: 5. This CDR3 has 12 residues.

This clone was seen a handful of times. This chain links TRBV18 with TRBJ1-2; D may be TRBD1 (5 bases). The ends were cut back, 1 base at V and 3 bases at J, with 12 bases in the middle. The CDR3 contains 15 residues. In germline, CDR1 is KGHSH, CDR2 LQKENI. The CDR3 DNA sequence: TGTGCCAGCTCACCACGGGGGGATAATGACTATGGCTACACCTTC. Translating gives CASSPRGDNDYGYTF.

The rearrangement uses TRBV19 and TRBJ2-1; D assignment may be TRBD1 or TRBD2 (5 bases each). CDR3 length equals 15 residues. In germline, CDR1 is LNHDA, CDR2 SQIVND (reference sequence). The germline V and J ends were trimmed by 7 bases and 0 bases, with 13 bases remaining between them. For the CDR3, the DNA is TGTGCCAGTAAAAGAACGGGGCTCTCCTACAATGAGCAGTTCTTC. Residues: CASKRTGLSYNEQFF.

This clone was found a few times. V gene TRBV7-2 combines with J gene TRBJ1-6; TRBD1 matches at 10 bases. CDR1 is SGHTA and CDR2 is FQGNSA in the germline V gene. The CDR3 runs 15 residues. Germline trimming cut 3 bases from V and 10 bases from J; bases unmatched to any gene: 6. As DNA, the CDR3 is TGTGCCAGCAGCTTGGCGGGACAGGGGTACTCACCCCTCCACTTT. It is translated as CASSLAGQGYSPLHF.